This TCR beta chain was obtained from a study of cytomegalovirus exposure and HLA in healthy donors. As for this clone: Its antigen is still unknown.

Study-wide points: Sequencing depth roughly uniform across donors was assumed in presence/absence analyses.

60 Vbeta and 13 Jbeta primers were used in PCR. This table comes from immunoSEQ multiplex PCR, and its TCRdb copy is limited to in-frame clones, with some not included. In the table there are roughly 180,000 clones, around 80% of which are singletons. Trimming took 5 bases from V and 10 from J; bases not matched to a gene: 5. The CDR3 contains 13 residues. Per the germline V gene, CDR1 is SEHNR and CDR2 is FQNEAQ (reference sequence). Material for sequencing was PBMCs. The sequence derives from a woman aged 18 to 35 in good health and CMV-seropositive. The chain has TRBV7-9 and TRBJ1-6; 7 positions match TRBD1. The CDR3 nucleotides are TGTGCCAGCAGCCCAGGGACAGTATCACCCCTCCACTTT. This encodes CASSPGTVSPLHF.